The TCR beta chain under discussion was sequenced for a study of radiation and T cells in renal cell carcinoma. The assay was immunoSEQ multiplex PCR, and TCRdb's table has in-frame clones only and misses some. The sample contains approximately 140,000 clones, approximately 87% of which appear only once. The CDR3 sequence is 14 residues long. The J segment lost 3 bases and the V segment lost 4 bases, leaving 3 bases of the junction unmatched. Germline-derived CDR1 and CDR2 are LGHNA and YNFKEQ. Described time point: baseline pretreatment blood. Treatment noted: 15 Gy SBRT to primary tumor, nephrectomy 4 weeks later.

The input for sequencing was blood, taken from a patient whose treatment included radiotherapy and nephrectomy. The sequence came from a woman aged 45-65 years with renal cell carcinoma. The chain couples TRBV4-2 to TRBJ2-3; 8 nucleotides line up with TRBD1. CDR3 nucleotide sequence: TGTGCCAGCAGCCCGACAGGGGTTACAGATACGCAGTATTTT. Its translation: CASSPTGVTDTQYF.